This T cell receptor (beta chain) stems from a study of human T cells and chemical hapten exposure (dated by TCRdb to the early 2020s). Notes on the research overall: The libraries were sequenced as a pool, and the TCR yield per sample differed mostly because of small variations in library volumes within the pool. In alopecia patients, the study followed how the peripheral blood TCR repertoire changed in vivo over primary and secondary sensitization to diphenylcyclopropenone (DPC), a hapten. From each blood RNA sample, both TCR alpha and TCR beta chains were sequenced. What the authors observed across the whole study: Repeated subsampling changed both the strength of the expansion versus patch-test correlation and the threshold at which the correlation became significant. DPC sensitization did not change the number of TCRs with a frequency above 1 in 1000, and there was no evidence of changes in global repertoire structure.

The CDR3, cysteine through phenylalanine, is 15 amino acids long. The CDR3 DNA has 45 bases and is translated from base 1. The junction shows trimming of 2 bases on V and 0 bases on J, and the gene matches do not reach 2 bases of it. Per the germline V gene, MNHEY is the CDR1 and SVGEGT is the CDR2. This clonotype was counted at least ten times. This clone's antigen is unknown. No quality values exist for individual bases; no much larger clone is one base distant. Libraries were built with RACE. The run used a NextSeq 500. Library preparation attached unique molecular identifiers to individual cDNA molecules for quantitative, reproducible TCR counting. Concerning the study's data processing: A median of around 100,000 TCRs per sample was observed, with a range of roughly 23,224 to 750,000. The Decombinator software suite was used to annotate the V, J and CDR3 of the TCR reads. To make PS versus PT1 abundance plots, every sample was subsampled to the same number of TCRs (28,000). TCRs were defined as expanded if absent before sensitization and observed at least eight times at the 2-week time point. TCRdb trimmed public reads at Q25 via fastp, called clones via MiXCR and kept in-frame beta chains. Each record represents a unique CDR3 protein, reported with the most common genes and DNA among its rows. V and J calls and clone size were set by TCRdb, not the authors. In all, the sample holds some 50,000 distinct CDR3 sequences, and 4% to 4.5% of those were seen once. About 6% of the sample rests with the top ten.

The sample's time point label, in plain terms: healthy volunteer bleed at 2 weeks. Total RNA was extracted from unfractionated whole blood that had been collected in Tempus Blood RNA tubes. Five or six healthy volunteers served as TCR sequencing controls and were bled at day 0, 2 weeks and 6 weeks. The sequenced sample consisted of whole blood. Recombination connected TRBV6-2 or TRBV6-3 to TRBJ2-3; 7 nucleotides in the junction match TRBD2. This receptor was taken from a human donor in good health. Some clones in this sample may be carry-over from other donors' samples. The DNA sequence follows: TGTGCCAGCAGTTACGGACTAGAAAGCACAGATACGCAGTATTTT. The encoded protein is CASSYGLESTDTQYF.